Sequencing of this T cell receptor beta chain was carried out in a study of blood T cell repertoires in COVID-19. Study background: Both acute and convalescent COVID-19 samples were obtained from the United States, Italy and Spain. PBMCs, B-cell-depleted T cells, or T cells were the source of the cDNA or gDNA that made up the material.

Authors' data handling: Estimation of nucleated cell counts relied on the amplification of reference gene primers. Assay used: immunoSEQ multiplex PCR; TCRdb lists only in-frame clones, some missing. The V and J calls and the clone size are those of that table, but D and trimming were determined from the DNA. The data contain over 90,000 clones, around 86% of them singletons. This CDR3 comprises 16 residues. The V gene's germline CDR1 is SGHNT and CDR2 YENEEA. Trimming shortened V by 5 bases and J by 6 bases, and 20 bases separated the two germline ends. The chain joins TRBV11-3 to TRBJ2-1, with D possibly matching TRBD2 (7 bases). Sequenced material: peripheral blood. The sequence was collected from a woman in her sixties or seventies with acute or convalescent COVID-19. CDR3 nucleotides: TGTGCCAGCAGCGGGGAGGGGGGTGGCAGGTCCAATGAGCAGTTCTTC. Translation gives CASSGEGGGRSNEQFF. Using reference TRBV11-3 and TRBJ2-1 for the parts outside the CDR3, the full variable domain is EAGVVQSPRYKIIEKKQPVAFWCNPISGHNTLYWYLQNLGQGPELLIRYENEEAVDDSQLPKDRFSAERLKGVDSTLKIQPAELGDSAVYLCASSGEGGGRSNEQFFGPGTRLTVL.